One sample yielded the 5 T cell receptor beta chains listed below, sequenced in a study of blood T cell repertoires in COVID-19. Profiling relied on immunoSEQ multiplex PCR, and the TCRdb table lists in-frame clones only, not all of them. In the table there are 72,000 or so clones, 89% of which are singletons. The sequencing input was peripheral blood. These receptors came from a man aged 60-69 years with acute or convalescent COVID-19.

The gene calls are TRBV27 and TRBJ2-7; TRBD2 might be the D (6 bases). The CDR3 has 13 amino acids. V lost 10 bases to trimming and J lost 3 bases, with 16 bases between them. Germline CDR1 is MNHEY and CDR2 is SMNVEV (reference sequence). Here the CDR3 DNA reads TGTGCCACCAACCGGGTGGGGGGCTACGAGCAGTACTTC. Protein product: CATNRVGGYEQYF.

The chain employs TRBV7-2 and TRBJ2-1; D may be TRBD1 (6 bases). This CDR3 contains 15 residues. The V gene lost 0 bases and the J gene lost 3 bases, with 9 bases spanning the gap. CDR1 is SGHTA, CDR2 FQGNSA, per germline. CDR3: CASSLAGAYYNEQFF. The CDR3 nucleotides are TGTGCCAGCAGCTTAGCGGGGGCCTACTACAATGAGCAGTTCTTC.

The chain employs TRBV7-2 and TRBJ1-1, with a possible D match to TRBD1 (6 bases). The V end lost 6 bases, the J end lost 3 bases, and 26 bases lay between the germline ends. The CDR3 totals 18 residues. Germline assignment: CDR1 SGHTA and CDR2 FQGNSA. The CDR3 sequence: CASSSPRGQLYRDTEAFF. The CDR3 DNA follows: TGTGCCAGCAGTTCCCCTCGCGGACAGTTGTACCGGGACACTGAAGCTTTCTTT. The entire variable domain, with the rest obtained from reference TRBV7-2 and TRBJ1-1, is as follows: GAGVSQSPSNKVTEKGKDVELRCDPISGHTALYWYRQSLGQGLEFLIYFQGNSAPDKSGLPSDRFSAERTGGSVSTLTIQRTQQEDSAVYLCASSSPRGQLYRDTEAFFGQGTRLTVV.

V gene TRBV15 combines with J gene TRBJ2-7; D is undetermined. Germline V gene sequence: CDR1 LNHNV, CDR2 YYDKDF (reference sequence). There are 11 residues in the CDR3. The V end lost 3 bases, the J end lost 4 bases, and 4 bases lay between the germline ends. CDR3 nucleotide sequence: TGTGCCACCAGCAGTTTATACGAGCAGTACTTC. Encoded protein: CATSSLYEQYF.

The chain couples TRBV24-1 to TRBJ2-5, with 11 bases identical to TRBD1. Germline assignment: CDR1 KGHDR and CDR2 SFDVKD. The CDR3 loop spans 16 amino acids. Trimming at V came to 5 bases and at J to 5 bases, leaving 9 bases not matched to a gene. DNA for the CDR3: TGTGCCACCAGTGTCCCCCGGACAGGGGGCTGGGAGACCCAGTACTTC. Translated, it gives CATSVPRTGGWETQYF.